These 26 T cell receptor beta chains originate from one sample sequenced in a study of T cell responses to AZD1222 COVID-19 vaccine. This table comes from immunoSEQ multiplex PCR, and its TCRdb copy is limited to in-frame clones, with some not included. The data show 120,000 to 150,000 clones, around nine tenths seen once. The source was peripheral blood, collected 28 days after the second AZD1222 dose. Source of these receptors: an adult who received the AZD1222 COVID-19 vaccine.

This chain connects TRBV13 to TRBJ2-7, with TRBD2 matching over 13 bases. CDR3 size: 15 residues. Germline-derived CDR1 and CDR2 are PRHDT and FYEKMQ (reference sequence). V lost 5 bases and J lost 3; bases outside the gene matches: 4. CDR3: CASSGGLAGVYEQYF. Written as DNA, the CDR3 is TGTGCCAGCAGCGGTGGACTAGCGGGAGTCTACGAGCAGTACTTC.

The chain couples TRBV9 to TRBJ1-6; D is uncertain. This CDR3 is built from 12 residues. The V gene's germline CDR1 is SGDLS and CDR2 YYNGEE. V lost 0 bases and J lost 9, with 4 bases in between. CDR3 loop: CASSVGGSPLHF. The CDR3 nucleotides read TGTGCCAGCAGCGTAGGGGGTTCACCCCTCCACTTT.

The chain links TRBV7-2 to TRBJ1-6; D gene ambiguous. Between the trimmed V and J ends, which lost 7 bases and 0 bases, there was a span of 7 bases. The CDR3 has 14 residues. In germline, CDR1 is SGHTA, CDR2 FQGNSA. CDR3 region: CASTPSSYNSPLHF. CDR3 bases: TGTGCCAGCACCCCGAGCTCCTATAATTCACCCCTCCACTTT.

The chain has TRBV7-8 and TRBJ1-1; 7 bases agree with TRBD1. The CDR3 is 15 residues long. V lost 4 bases and J lost 4; bases outside the gene matches: 9. The germline V gene has CDR1 SGHVS and CDR2 FQNEAQ. CDR3 sequence: CASSSLDRISTEAFF. The CDR3 DNA reads as TGTGCCAGCAGCTCTCTGGACAGGATCAGCACTGAAGCTTTCTTT.

This chain joins TRBV7-9 and TRBJ1-2; no clear D gene. The V gene's germline CDR1 is SEHNR and CDR2 FQNEAQ (reference sequence). The germline V and J ends were trimmed by 6 bases and 6 bases, with 8 bases remaining between them. There are 11 residues in the CDR3. The CDR3, as DNA: TGTGCCAGCAGGCGAGACCATGGCTACACCTTC. Amino acids: CASRRDHGYTF.

In this sample, this clone turned up once. The CDR3 nucleotides are TGTGCCAGCAGCAAGGTGGTTGCCAAGGCCTATAATTCACCCCTCCACTTT. As protein: CASSKVVAKAYNSPLHF. The chain couples TRBV6-2 or TRBV6-3 to TRBJ1-6; no definite D call. Germline V gene data show CDR1 as MNHEY and CDR2 as SVGEGT. V gave up 6 bases and J gave up 2 bases, with 17 bases separating them. CDR3 length: 17 residues.

V and J are TRBV28 and TRBJ2-1, with D possibly being TRBD1 (6 bases). Germline V gives CDR1 MDHEN, CDR2 SYDVKM. Trimming removed 3 bases from V and 0 bases from J, with 12 bases in between. There are 16 residues in the CDR3. The CDR3 loop reads CASSFTGISSYNEQFF. The CDR3 bases are TGTGCCAGCAGTTTCACAGGGATCTCCTCCTACAATGAGCAGTTCTTC.

The chain carries TRBV4-3 and TRBJ2-3; no reliable D call. The CDR3 loop spans 13 amino acids. Trimming took 3 bases from V and 5 from J, leaving 9 bases between them. Germline loops: CDR1 LGHNA, CDR2 YSLEER. This CDR3 is CASSQILRDTQYF. The CDR3 DNA sequence: TGCGCCAGCAGCCAGATTCTGAGAGATACGCAGTATTTT.

This chain connects TRBV27 to TRBJ2-4; D is unclear. Deletions cut 8 bases from V and 3 bases from J, with 11 bases between. The germline V gene has CDR1 MNHEY and CDR2 SMNVEV (reference sequence). This CDR3 comprises 13 residues. CDR3 bases: TGTGCCAGCGCGAGATCCGGCAAAAACATTCAGTACTTC. As protein: CASARSGKNIQYF.

The chain couples TRBV19 to TRBJ2-2; D remains ambiguous. Germline CDR1 LNHDA, CDR2 SQIVND (reference sequence). The CDR3 runs to 18 residues. Trimming removed 5 bases at V and 3 bases at J, with 22 bases between. CDR3 DNA sequence: TGTGCCAGTAGTGGCCGTTTGGGCCCCTCCTCTTACACCGGGGAGCTGTTTTTT. The encoded protein is CASSGRLGPSSYTGELFF.

The CDR3 loop reads CASSFRADTDTQYF. CDR3 coding DNA: TGTGCCAGCAGCTTTCGAGCCGACACAGATACGCAGTATTTT. The gene calls are TRBV2 and TRBJ2-3; no firm D call. V was clipped by 6 bases and J by 2 bases, with 12 bases between them. Germline assignment: CDR1 SNHLY and CDR2 FYNNEI. The CDR3 spans 14 residues. Combining the CDR3 with reference TRBV2 and TRBJ2-3 gives the whole variable domain EPEVTQTPSHQVTQMGQEVILRCVPISNHLYFYWYRQILGQKVEFLVSFYNNEISEKSEIFDDQFSVERPDGSNFTLKIRSTKLEDSAMYFCASSFRADTDTQYFGPGTRLTVL.

The rearrangement links TRBV19 to TRBJ2-3; D is possibly TRBD2 (5 bases). The V end was cut by 1 base, the J end by 2 bases, with 13 bases between. CDR3 length: 16 amino acids. Germline V gives CDR1 LNHDA, CDR2 SQIVND (reference sequence). CDR3 sequence: CASSIGERVFTDTQYF. CDR3 nucleotide sequence: TGTGCCAGTAGTATAGGGGAGAGGGTATTCACAGATACGCAGTATTTT.

V is TRBV24-1 and J is TRBJ2-1, with 12 bases identical to TRBD2. Per germline, CDR1 KGHDR and CDR2 SFDVKD. CDR3 length: 16 residues. V was clipped by 3 bases and J by 2 bases; unmatched bases: 1. In nucleotides, the CDR3 is TGTGCCACCAGTGATGCTAGCGGGGGGGCCTACAATGAGCAGTTCTTC. This sequence encodes CATSDASGGAYNEQFF.

The table lists this clone with a count of one. The chain carries TRBV28 and TRBJ2-1; 10 positions match TRBD1. Germline V gene sequence: CDR1 MDHEN, CDR2 SYDVKM. The ends lost 4 bases at V and 4 bases at J; junction bases unmatched: 7. The CDR3 is made up of 16 amino acids. The CDR3 DNA follows: TGTGCCAGCAGTTCCTCCGGGACAGGGGATTACAATGAGCAGTTCTTC. Protein sequence: CASSSSGTGDYNEQFF.

This clone came up once. The chain combines TRBV7-3 with TRBJ2-1; 7 bases are shared with TRBD2. The germline V gene has CDR1 SGHTA and CDR2 FQGTGA. The CDR3 contains 14 residues. J gave up 5 bases and V 5 bases, and 6 bases lay outside the gene matches. The CDR3 DNA sequence: TGTGCCAGCAGCCCAGCGGGAACAAACAATGAGCAGTTCTTC. It yields the protein CASSPAGTNNEQFF.

The V gene is TRBV6-5, the J gene TRBJ2-1; the match to TRBD2 covers 7 bases. Germline assignment: CDR1 MNHEY and CDR2 SVGAGI. The ends lost 4 bases at V and 6 bases at J; junction bases unmatched: 9. This CDR3 spans 15 amino acids. DNA of the CDR3: TGTGCCAGCAGTTTTACAAGGACTAGTTTCAATGAGCAGTTCTTC. Encoded protein: CASSFTRTSFNEQFF.

The chain employs TRBV6-1 and TRBJ1-1, with D possibly TRBD1 on 5 matching bases. This CDR3 region has 16 residues. CDR1 MNHNS and CDR2 SASEGT come from the germline V gene. The V end lost 3 bases, the J end lost 2 bases, and 16 bases lay between the germline ends. The CDR3 loop is CASSDWGWGVNTEAFF. The CDR3 nucleotides are TGTGCCAGCAGTGACTGGGGGTGGGGAGTTAACACTGAAGCTTTCTTT.

This sequence joins TRBV18 and TRBJ1-2, with D possibly matching TRBD1 (5 bases). V was shortened by 4 bases and J by 4 bases, with 16 bases between the two germline ends. In germline, CDR1 is KGHSH, CDR2 LQKENI. The CDR3 contains 15 residues. The DNA for the CDR3 is TGTGCCAGCTCACTGCCCGGGACGGGCGTCTATGGCTACACCTTC. Protein sequence: CASSLPGTGVYGYTF.

As DNA, the CDR3 is TGTGCCAGTAGTATTACTAGCGGGTTGGGCTCCTACGAGCAGTACTTC. Protein: CASSITSGLGSYEQYF. The chain carries TRBV19 and TRBJ2-7; TRBD2 agrees at 9 bases. V trimming: 3 bases; J trimming: 0 bases; junction bases outside the gene matches: 6. Germline CDR1 and CDR2: LNHDA and SQIVND (reference sequence). The CDR3 spans 16 residues.

The J gene is TRBJ2-5, the V gene TRBV25-1; D remains ambiguous. Trimming pared 1 base from V and 0 bases from J, leaving 3 bases between. The germline CDR1 and CDR2 sequences are MGHDK and SYGVNS. The CDR3 is 13 amino acids. Here the CDR3 reads CASSESYQETQYF. Here the CDR3 DNA reads TGTGCCAGCAGTGAATCCTACCAAGAGACCCAGTACTTC.

The V call is TRBV7-9, the J call TRBJ2-1; D is possibly TRBD1 or TRBD2 (5 bases each). Germline CDR1 and CDR2: SEHNR and FQNEAQ (reference sequence). Trimming cost V 3 bases and J 5 bases, with 17 bases left between them. CDR3 length: 16 amino acids. The CDR3 loop reads CASSLISGVGDNEQFF. CDR3 DNA: TGTGCCAGCAGCTTGATTTCCGGGGTGGGGGACAATGAGCAGTTCTTC.

The rearrangement uses TRBV19 and TRBJ2-7, with a tentative D call TRBD1 (5 bases). Deletions cut 3 bases from V and 7 bases from J, with 16 bases between. The CDR3 has 14 residues. Germline-derived CDR1 and CDR2 are LNHDA and SQIVND (reference sequence). The CDR3 is CASSIAGSLLEQYF. In DNA, the CDR3 is TGTGCCAGTAGTATTGCAGGGTCCCTGCTTGAGCAGTACTTC.

The rearrangement joins TRBV11-2 to TRBJ2-1; no clear D gene. Germline-derived CDR1 and CDR2 are SGHAT and FQNNGV. CDR3 length: 16 residues. Trimming pared 5 bases from V and 2 bases from J, leaving 16 bases between. The CDR3 protein is CASSLRVEITYNEQFF. The CDR3, as DNA: TGTGCCAGCAGCCTTCGGGTCGAGATAACCTACAATGAGCAGTTCTTC.

The V and J genes are TRBV2 and TRBJ1-2; D remains unclear. Germline V gives CDR1 SNHLY, CDR2 FYNNEI. There are 10 residues in the CDR3. Trimming removed 7 bases from V and 7 bases from J, with 7 bases in between. CDR3 coding DNA: TGTGCCAGCACCTGGGGTGGCTACACCTTC. This translates into CASTWGGYTF.

The chain couples TRBV7-2 to TRBJ1-4; 12 nucleotides align to TRBD1. The CDR3 totals 20 residues. Germline trimming cut 0 bases from V and 2 bases from J; bases unmatched to any gene: 10. The germline V gene encodes CDR1 SGHTA and CDR2 FQGNSA. The CDR3 here is CASSLAYRDRGLKTNEKLFF. The CDR3 DNA sequence: TGTGCCAGCAGCTTAGCCTACCGGGACAGGGGGCTGAAGACTAATGAAAAACTGTTTTTT.

The chain is built from TRBV14 and TRBJ2-1; D uncertain. The germline V gene has CDR1 SGHDN and CDR2 FVKESK. V was shortened by 1 base and J by 1 base, with 14 bases between the two germline ends. This CDR3 has 17 amino acids. DNA of the CDR3: TGTGCCAGCAGCCAAGGACGGTTCATGGGGTCCTACAATGAGCAGTTCTTC. Its protein is CASSQGRFMGSYNEQFF.